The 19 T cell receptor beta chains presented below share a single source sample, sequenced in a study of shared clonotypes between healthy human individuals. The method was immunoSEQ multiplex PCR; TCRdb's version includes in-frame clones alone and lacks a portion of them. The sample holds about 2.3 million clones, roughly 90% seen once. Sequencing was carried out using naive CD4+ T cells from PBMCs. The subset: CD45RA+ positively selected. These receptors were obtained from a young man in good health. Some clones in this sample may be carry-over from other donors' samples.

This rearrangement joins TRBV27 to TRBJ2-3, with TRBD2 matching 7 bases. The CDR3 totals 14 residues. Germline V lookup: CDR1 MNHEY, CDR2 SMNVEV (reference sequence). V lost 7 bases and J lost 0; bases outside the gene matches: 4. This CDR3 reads CASKGLSSTDTQYF. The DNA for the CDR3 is TGTGCCAGCAAGGGACTATCTAGCACAGATACGCAGTATTTT.

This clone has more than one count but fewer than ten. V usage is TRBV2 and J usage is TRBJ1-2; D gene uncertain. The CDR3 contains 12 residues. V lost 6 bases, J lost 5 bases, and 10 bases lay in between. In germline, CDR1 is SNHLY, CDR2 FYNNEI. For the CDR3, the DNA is TGTGCCAGCAGGGCAAAGGTGTATGGCTACACCTTC. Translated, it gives CASRAKVYGYTF. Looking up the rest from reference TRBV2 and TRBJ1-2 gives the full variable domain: EPEVTQTPSHQVTQMGQEVILRCVPISNHLYFYWYRQILGQKVEFLVSFYNNEISEKSEIFDDQFSVERPDGSNFTLKIRSTKLEDSAMYFCASRAKVYGYTFGSGTRLTVV.

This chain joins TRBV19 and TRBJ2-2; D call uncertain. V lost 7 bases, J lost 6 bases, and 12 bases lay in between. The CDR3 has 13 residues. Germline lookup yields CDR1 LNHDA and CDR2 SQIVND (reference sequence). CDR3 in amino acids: CASTRNGAGELFF. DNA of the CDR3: TGTGCCAGTACCCGAAATGGGGCCGGGGAGCTGTTTTTT.

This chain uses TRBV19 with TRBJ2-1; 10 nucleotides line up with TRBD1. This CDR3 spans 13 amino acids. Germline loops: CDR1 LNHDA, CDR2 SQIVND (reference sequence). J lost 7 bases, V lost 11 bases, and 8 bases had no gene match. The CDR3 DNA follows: TGTGCCTCCAGGACAGGGGGTGGAAATGAGCAGTTCTTC. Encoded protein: CASRTGGGNEQFF.

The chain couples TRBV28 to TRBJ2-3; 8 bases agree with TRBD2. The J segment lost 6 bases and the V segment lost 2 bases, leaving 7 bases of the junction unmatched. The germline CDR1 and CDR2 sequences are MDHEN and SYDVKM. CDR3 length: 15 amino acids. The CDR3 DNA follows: TGTGCCAGCAGTTTACTAGCGGGTTCCGTGGATACGCAGTATTTT. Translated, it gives CASSLLAGSVDTQYF.

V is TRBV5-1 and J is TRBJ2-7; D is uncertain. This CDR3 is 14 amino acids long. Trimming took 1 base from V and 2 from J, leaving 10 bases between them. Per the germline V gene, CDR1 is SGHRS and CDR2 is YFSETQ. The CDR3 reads CASSLSSPTYEQYF. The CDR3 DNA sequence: TGCGCCAGCAGCTTGAGCAGTCCAACCTACGAGCAGTACTTC.

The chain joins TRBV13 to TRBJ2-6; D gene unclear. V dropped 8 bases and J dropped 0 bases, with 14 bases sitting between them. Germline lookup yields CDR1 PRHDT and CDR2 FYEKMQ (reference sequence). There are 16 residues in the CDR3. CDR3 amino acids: CASLGQTGSGANVLTF. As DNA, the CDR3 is TGTGCCAGCCTTGGGCAGACCGGCTCTGGGGCCAACGTCCTGACTTTC. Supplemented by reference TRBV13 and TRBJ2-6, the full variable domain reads AAGVIQSPRHLIKEKRETATLKCYPIPRHDTVYWYQQGPGQDPQFLISFYEKMQSDKGSIPDRFSAQQFSDYHSELNMSSLELGDSALYFCASLGQTGSGANVLTFGAGSRLTVL.

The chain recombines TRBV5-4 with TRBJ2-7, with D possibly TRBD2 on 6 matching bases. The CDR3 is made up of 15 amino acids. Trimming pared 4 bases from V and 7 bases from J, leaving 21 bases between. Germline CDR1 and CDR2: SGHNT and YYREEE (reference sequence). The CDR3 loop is CASSPFSGSPAEQYF. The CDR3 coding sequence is TGTGCCAGCAGCCCGTTTAGCGGTTCTCCCGCAGAGCAGTACTTC.

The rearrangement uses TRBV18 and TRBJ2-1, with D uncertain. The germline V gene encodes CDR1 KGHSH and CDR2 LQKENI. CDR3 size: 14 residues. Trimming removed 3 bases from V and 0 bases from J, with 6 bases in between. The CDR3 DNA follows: TGTGCCAGCTCACCTGATATCTCCTACAATGAGCAGTTCTTC. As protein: CASSPDISYNEQFF.

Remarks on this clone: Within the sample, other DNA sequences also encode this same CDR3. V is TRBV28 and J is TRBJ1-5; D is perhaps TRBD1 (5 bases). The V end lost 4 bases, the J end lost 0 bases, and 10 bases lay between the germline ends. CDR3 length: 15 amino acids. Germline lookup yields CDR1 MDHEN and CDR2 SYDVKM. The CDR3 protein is CASSSPGYSNQPQHF. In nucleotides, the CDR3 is TGTGCCAGCAGTTCCCCAGGGTATAGCAATCAGCCCCAGCATTTT.

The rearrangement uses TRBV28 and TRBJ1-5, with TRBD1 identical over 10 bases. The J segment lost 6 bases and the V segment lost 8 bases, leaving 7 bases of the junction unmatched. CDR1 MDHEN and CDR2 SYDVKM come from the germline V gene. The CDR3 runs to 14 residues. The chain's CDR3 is CASGDRGRSQPQHF. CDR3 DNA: TGTGCCAGCGGCGACAGGGGGCGCAGTCAGCCCCAGCATTTT. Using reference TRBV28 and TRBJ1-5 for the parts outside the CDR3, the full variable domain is DVKVTQSSRYLVKRTGEKVFLECVQDMDHENMFWYRQDPGLGLRLIYFSYDVKMKEKGDIPEGYSVSREKKERFSLILESASTNQTSMYLCASGDRGRSQPQHFGDGTRLSIL.

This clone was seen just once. This CDR3 reads CASSFKGQPRSDTQYF. The CDR3 DNA reads TGTGCCAGCAGCTTTAAGGGCCAGCCCCGCTCGGATACGCAGTATTTT. This sequence joins TRBV7-2 and TRBJ2-3; D is undetermined. Germline lookup yields CDR1 SGHTA and CDR2 FQGNSA. V lost 3 bases and J lost 6, with 19 bases in between. This CDR3 region has 16 residues.

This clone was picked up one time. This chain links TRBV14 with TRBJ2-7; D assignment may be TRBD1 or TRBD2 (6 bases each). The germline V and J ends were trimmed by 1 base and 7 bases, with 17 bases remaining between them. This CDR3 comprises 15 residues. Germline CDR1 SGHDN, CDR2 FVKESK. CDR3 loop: CASSQGSQGGLEQYF. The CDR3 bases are TGTGCCAGCAGCCAAGGTTCACAGGGAGGTTTGGAGCAGTACTTC. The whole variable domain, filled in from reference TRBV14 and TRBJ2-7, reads EAGVTQFPSHSVIEKGQTVTLRCDPISGHDNLYWYRRVMGKEIKFLLHFVKESKQDESGMPNNRFLAERTGGTYSTLKVQPAELEDSGVYFCASSQGSQGGLEQYFGPGTRLTVT.

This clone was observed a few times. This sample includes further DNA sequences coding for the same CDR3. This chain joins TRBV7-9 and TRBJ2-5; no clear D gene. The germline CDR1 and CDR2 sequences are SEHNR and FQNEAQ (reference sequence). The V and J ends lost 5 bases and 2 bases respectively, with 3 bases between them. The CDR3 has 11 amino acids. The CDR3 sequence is CASSGQETQYF. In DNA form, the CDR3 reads TGTGCCAGCAGCGGACAAGAGACCCAGTACTTC.

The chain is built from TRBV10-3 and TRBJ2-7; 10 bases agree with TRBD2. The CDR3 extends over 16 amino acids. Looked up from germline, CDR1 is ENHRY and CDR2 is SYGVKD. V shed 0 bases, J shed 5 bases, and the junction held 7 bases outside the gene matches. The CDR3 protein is CAISESWLAGDDEQYF. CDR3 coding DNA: TGTGCCATCAGTGAGTCTTGGCTAGCGGGAGACGACGAGCAGTACTTC.

CDR3 protein: CASSWKEAGYEQYF. In nucleotides, the CDR3 is TGTGCCAGCAGTTGGAAGGAGGCGGGCTACGAGCAGTACTTC. The rearrangement joins TRBV27 to TRBJ2-7, with D possibly TRBD2 on 5 matching bases. The germline V gene has CDR1 MNHEY and CDR2 SMNVEV (reference sequence). Trimming stripped 4 bases from V and 3 bases from J, with 13 bases between. The CDR3 has 14 residues.

The DNA for the CDR3 is TGCACCAGCAGCCAAGATCTGACTAGCGGGAGAGAGGGGGAGACCCAGTACTTC. This codes for CTSSQDLTSGREGETQYF. The chain uses TRBV1 and TRBJ2-5; the table's D call, TRBD2, has no DNA check behind it. TRBV1 corresponds to a pseudogene. The CDR3 runs to 18 residues.

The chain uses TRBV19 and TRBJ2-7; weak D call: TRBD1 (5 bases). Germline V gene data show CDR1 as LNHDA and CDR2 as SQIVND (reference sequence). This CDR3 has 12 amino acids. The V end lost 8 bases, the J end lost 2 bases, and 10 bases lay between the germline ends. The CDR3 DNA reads TGTGCCAGTTCTCCAGGGACCTACGAGCAGTACTTC. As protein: CASSPGTYEQYF.

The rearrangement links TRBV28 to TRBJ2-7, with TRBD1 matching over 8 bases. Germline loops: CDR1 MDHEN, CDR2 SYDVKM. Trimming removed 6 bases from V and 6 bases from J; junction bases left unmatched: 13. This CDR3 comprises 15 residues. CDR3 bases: TGTGCCAGCAGCCCATCCGGACAGGGAGTGGTCGAGCAGTACTTC. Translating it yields CASSPSGQGVVEQYF.